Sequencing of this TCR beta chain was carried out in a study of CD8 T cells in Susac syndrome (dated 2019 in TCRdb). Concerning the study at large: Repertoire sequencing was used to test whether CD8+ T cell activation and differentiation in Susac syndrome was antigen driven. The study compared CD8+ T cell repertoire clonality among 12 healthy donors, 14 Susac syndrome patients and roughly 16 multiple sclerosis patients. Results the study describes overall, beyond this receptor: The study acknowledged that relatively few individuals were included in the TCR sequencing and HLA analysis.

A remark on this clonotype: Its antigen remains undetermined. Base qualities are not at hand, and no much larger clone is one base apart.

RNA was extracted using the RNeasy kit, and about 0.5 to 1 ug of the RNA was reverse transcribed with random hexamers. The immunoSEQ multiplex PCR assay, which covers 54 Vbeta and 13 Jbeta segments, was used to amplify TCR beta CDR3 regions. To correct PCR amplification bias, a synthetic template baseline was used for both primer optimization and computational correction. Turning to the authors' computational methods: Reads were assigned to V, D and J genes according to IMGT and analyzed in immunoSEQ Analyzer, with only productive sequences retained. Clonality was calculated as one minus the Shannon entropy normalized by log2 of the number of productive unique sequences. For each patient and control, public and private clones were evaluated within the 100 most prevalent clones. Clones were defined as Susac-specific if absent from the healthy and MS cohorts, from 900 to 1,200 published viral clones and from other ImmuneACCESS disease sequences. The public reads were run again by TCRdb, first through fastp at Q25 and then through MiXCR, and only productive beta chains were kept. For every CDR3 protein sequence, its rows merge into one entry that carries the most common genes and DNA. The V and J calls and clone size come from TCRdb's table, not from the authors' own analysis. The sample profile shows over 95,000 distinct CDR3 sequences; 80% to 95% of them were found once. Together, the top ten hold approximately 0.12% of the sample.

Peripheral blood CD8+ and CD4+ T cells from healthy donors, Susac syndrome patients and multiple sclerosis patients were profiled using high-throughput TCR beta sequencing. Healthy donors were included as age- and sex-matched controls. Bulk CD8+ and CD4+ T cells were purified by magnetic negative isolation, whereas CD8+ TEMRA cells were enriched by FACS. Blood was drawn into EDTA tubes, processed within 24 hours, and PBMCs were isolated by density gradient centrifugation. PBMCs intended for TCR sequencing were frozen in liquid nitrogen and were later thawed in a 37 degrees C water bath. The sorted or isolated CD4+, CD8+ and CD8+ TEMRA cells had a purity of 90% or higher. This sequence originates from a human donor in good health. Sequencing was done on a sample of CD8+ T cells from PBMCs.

The bases are TGTGCCAGCAGCCTGCTAGACAGGGTTCAGCCCCAGCATTTT. Its protein product is CASSLLDRVQPQHF. The chain couples TRBV7-9 to TRBJ1-5; 7 of the junction bases match TRBD1. CDR1 and CDR2 are drawn from the germline V gene (reference sequence): SEHNR, FQNEAQ. The germline V end is reduced by 5 bases and the J end by 6 bases; junction bases left unmatched: 7. The CDR3, from cysteine to phenylalanine, totals 14 residues. The retained sequence is limited to the CDR3, 42 bases, with the frame set at the first base.